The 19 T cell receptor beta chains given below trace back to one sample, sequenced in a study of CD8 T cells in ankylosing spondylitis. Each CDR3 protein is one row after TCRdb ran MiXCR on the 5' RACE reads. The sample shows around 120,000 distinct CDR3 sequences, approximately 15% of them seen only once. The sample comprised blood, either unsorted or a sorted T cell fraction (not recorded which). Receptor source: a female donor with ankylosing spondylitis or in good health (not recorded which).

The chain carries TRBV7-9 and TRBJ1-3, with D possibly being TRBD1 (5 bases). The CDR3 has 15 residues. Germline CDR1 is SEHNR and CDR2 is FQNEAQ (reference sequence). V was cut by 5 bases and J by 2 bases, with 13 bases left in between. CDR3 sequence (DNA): TGTGCCAGCAGCCAGAGCGGGACGCCTGGAAACACCATATATTTT. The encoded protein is CASSQSGTPGNTIYF.

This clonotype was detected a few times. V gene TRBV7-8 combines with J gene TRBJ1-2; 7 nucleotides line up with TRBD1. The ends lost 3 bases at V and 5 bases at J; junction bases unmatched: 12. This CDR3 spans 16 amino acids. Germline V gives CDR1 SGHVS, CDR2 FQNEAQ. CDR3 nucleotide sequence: TGTGCCAGCAGCTTCGCTAAAACGACAGGGATGTATGGCTACACCTTC. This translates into CASSFAKTTGMYGYTF.

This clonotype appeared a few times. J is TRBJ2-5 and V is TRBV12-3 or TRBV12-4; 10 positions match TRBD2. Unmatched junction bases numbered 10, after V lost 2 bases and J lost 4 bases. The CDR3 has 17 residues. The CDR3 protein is CASSLSGVLAGIETQYF. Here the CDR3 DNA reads TGTGCCAGCAGTTTATCTGGAGTACTAGCGGGGATAGAGACCCAGTACTTC.

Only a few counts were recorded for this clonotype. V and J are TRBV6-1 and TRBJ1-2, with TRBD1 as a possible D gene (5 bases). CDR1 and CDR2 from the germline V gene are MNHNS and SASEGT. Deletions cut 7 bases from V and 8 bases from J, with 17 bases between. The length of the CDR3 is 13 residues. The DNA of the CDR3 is TGTGCCAGCAAAAAGTCGGGGGAGTTAGGCTACACCTTC. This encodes CASKKSGELGYTF.

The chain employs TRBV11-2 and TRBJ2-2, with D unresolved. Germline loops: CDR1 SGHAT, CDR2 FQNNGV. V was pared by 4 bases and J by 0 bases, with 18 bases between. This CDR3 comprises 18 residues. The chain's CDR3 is CASSSDIKGFPNTGELFF. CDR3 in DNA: TGTGCCAGCAGCTCTGATATCAAGGGATTTCCGAACACCGGGGAGCTGTTTTTT. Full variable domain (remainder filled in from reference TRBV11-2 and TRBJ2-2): EAGVAQSPRYKIIEKRQSVAFWCNPISGHATLYWYQQILGQGPKLLIQFQNNGVVDDSQLPKDRFSAERLKGVDSTLKIQPAKLEDSAVYLCASSSDIKGFPNTGELFFGEGSRLTVL.

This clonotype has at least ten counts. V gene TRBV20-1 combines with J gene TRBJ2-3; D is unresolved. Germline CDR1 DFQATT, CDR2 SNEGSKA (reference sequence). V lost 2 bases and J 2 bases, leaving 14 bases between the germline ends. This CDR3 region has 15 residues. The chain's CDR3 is CSARNLGYNTDTQYF. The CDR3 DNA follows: TGCAGTGCTAGAAATTTGGGGTATAACACAGATACGCAGTATTTT.

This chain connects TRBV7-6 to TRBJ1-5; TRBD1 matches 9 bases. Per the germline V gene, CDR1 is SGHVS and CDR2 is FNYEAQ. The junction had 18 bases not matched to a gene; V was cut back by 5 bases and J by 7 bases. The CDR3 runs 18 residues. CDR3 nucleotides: TGTGCCAGCAGCCACCTCCTCCGGGACAGGGATCTTGACCAGCCCCAGCATTTT. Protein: CASSHLLRDRDLDQPQHF.

The CDR3 nucleotides are TGTGCCATCCATACAGGGGACACTAACTATGGCTACACCTTC. Residues: CAIHTGDTNYGYTF. The V and J genes are TRBV10-3 and TRBJ1-2; 7 positions agree with TRBD1. Germline V gene sequence: CDR1 ENHRY, CDR2 SYGVKD. The V and J ends lost 8 bases and 0 bases, in that order; junction bases with no gene match: 6. This CDR3 has 14 residues.

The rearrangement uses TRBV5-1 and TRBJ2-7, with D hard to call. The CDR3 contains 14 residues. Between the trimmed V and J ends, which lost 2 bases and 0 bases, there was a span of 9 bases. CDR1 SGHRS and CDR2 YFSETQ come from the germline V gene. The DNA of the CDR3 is TGCGCCAGCAGCTTCGTGGTTAGCTCCTACGAGCAGTACTTC. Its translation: CASSFVVSSYEQYF.

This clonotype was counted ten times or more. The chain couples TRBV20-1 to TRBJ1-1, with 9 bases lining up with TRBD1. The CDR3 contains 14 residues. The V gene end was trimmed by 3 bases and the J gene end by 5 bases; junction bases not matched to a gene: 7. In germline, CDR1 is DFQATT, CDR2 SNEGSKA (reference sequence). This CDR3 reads CSASFRDRVTEAFF. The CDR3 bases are TGCAGTGCTAGTTTCCGGGACAGGGTAACTGAAGCTTTCTTT.

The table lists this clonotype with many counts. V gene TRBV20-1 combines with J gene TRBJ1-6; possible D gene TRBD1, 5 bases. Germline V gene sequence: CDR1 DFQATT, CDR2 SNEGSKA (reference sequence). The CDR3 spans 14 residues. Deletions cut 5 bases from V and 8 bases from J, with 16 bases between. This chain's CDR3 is CSAPPFRGDSPLHF. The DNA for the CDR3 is TGCAGTGCTCCCCCTTTTCGGGGGGATTCACCCCTCCACTTT.

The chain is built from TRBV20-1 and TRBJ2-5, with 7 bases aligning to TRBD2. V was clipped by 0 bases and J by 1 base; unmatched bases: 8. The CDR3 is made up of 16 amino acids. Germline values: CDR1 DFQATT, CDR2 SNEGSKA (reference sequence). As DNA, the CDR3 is TGCAGTGCTAGAGAGGGGTCAGGCGGGGGCCAAGAGACCCAGTACTTC. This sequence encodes CSAREGSGGGQETQYF.

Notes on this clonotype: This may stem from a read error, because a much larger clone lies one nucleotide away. In DNA, the CDR3 is TGTGCCAGCAACTTGGTCACCGGGGAGCTGTTTTTT. Its protein product is CASNLVTGELFF. The chain couples TRBV7-3 to TRBJ2-2; D is uncertain. The V and J ends lost 7 bases and 4 bases respectively, with 7 bases between them. CDR3 size: 12 residues. Germline CDR1 is SGHTA and CDR2 is FQGTGA.

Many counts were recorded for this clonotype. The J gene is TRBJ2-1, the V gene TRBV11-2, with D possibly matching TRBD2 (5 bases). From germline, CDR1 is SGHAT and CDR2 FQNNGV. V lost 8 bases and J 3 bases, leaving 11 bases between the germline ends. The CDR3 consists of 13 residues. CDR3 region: CASGRSGYNEQFF. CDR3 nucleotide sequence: TGTGCCAGCGGGAGATCGGGCTACAATGAGCAGTTCTTC.

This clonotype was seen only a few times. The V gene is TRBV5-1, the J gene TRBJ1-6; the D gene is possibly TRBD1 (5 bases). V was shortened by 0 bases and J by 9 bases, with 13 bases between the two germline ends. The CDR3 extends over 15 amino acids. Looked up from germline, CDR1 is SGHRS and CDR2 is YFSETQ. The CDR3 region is CASSLEGNAVSPLHF. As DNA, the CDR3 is TGCGCCAGCAGCTTGGAGGGGAACGCGGTTTCACCCCTCCACTTT.

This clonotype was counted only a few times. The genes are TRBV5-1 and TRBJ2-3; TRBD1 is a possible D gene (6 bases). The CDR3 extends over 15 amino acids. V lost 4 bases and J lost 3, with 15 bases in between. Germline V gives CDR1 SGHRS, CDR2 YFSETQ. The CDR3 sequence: CASSPTGGGTDTQYF. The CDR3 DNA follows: TGCGCCAGCAGCCCGACAGGTGGTGGGACAGATACGCAGTATTTT.

CDR3 sequence reads: CASSPTLLRQRVQETQYF. CDR3 in DNA: TGTGCCAGCAGCCCGACACTACTGAGGCAAAGGGTTCAAGAGACCCAGTACTTC. The chain carries TRBV11-2 and TRBJ2-5, with D unclear. Germline V gene data show CDR1 as SGHAT and CDR2 as FQNNGV. The CDR3 spans 18 residues. The V and J ends lost 5 bases and 2 bases respectively, with 24 bases between them.

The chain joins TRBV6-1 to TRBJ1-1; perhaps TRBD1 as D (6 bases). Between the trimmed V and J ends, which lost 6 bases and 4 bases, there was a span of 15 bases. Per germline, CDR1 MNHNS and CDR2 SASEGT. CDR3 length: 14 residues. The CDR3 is CASRGWKGGTEAFF. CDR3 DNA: TGTGCCAGCAGGGGTTGGAAGGGGGGCACTGAAGCTTTCTTT.

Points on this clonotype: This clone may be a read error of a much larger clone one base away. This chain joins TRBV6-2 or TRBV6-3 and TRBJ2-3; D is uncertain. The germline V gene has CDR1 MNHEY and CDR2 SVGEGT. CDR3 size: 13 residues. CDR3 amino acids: CVSSYFQQDTQYF. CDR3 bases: TGTGTCAGCAGTTACTTTCAGCAGGATACGCAGTATTTT.